The T cell receptor beta chain described here comes from a study of cytomegalovirus exposure and HLA in healthy donors. Turning to this clone: Its target is not known.

The PCR ran on 60 Vbeta and 13 Jbeta primers. TCRdb keeps only in-frame clones here, not all; method: immunoSEQ multiplex PCR. Here the sample spans fewer than 150,000 clones, roughly 77% being singletons. The study's findings and limits: Later analysis showed TCR association rates varying by HLA locus, highest for DRB1 and lowest for HLA-C. Usually a TCR sequence was rare, but some public TCRs were found in many donors.

The V gene end was trimmed by 4 bases and the J gene end by 6 bases; junction bases not matched to a gene: 5. The CDR3 sequence is 14 residues long. Germline CDR1 reads SNHLY; CDR2 reads FYNNEI. Sequencing was done on a sample of PBMCs. The chain has TRBV2 and TRBJ2-3, with 9 nucleotides matching TRBD2. The receptor was derived from a man between 25 and 39 years old in good health. The CDR3 loop reads CASSVSGRGDTQYF. CDR3 bases: TGTGCCAGCAGTGTTAGCGGGAGAGGCGATACGCAGTATTTT.